This T cell receptor beta chain was captured by sequencing in a study of T cells after yellow fever vaccination. Study-level information: It was SMART-Seq v4 Ultra Low Input that prepared the fractions with low cell numbers. Study outcomes and limitations: Post-booster repertoires again held most primary-vaccination clones (approximately 96% CD4, about 90% CD8).

CDR3 length equals 17 residues. The V and J ends lost 3 bases and 4 bases, in that order; junction bases with no gene match: 14. Germline CDR1 SGHRS, CDR2 YFSETQ. One entry per CDR3 protein, called by TCRdb with MiXCR from the 5' RACE reads. The sample consists of about 220,000 distinct CDR3 sequences, more than 3% of them appearing once. This clonotype was observed many times. As yet, its antigen is unknown. Sequencing used CD4+ T cells sorted from PBMCs, obtained 10 days after the yellow fever booster vaccination. This clonotype originated in a man aged 18 to 30 who received the YFV17D yellow fever vaccine. The rearrangement links TRBV5-1 to TRBJ2-3; 7 bases map to TRBD2. The CDR3 sequence: CASSSIPGGSSADTQYF. The CDR3 region has the DNA TGCGCCAGCAGCTCGATACCCGGGGGGAGTAGTGCAGATACGCAGTATTTT.